This T cell receptor beta chain was documented in a study of cytomegalovirus exposure and HLA in healthy donors. General study points: Most sequenced TCRs were rare (though some public TCRs occurred in many donors).

The PCR was carried out with 60 Vbeta primers and 13 Jbeta primers. Sequencing was performed with immunoSEQ multiplex PCR; in TCRdb, only in-frame clones are kept and a portion is missing. The sample carries around 230,000 clones, around 84% recorded once. Concerning this clone: Its antigen remains unidentified.

Germline V gene sequence: CDR1 SGHRS, CDR2 YFSETQ. V dropped 5 bases and J dropped 0 bases, with 19 bases sitting between them. CDR3 length: 17 amino acids. Sequencing input: PBMCs. The chain employs TRBV5-1 and TRBJ2-3; a possible D gene is TRBD2 (6 bases). The TCR sequence derives from a girl aged 2 to 10 in good health and CMV-seronegative. The CDR3 DNA sequence: TGCGCCAGCAGTAAAGAGGACTACCCGGTGAGCACAGATACGCAGTATTTT. Translated, it gives CASSKEDYPVSTDTQYF.